Following are 26 T cell receptor beta chains from one sample sequenced in a study of beta chain features in type 1 diabetes. Of the isolated RNA, all was reverse transcribed, and so the sequenced material was expressed TCRB transcripts. Measured with immunoSEQ multiplex PCR; TCRdb has only the in-frame clones, and not every one. The data hold fewer than 900,000 clones, with roughly 16% observed a single time. Material for sequencing was naive CD4+ T cells from blood. These TCRs come from a woman between 18 and 30 years old in good health.

This clone was recorded a few times. The chain uses TRBV7-9 and TRBJ2-7, with D maybe TRBD1 (5 bases). There are 12 residues in the CDR3. Per the germline V gene, CDR1 is SEHNR and CDR2 is FQNEAQ (reference sequence). Trimming cost V 3 bases and J 5 bases, with 8 bases left between them. CDR3 DNA: TGTGCCAGCAGCTTGCAGGGTCACGAGCAGTACTTC. This codes for CASSLQGHEQYF.

The chain is built from TRBV7-6 and TRBJ2-5; the D is unclear. Trimming removed 0 bases at V and 5 bases at J, with 10 bases between. The CDR3 loop spans 14 amino acids. From germline, CDR1 is SGHVS and CDR2 FNYEAQ. The CDR3 spells CASSLATTRETQYF. The CDR3 DNA sequence: TGTGCCAGCAGCTTAGCAACCACTCGCGAGACCCAGTACTTC.

This clone was found a few times. This chain links TRBV7-9 with TRBJ2-1; TRBD2 matches at 13 bases. Looked up from germline, CDR1 is SEHNR and CDR2 is FQNEAQ (reference sequence). The CDR3 covers 18 residues. The V gene end was trimmed by 1 base and the J gene end by 7 bases; junction bases not matched to a gene: 10. The CDR3 DNA is TGTGCCAGCAGCTTAGGAGGGACTAGCGGGATTTCGTTGAATGAGCAGTTCTTC. Encoded protein: CASSLGGTSGISLNEQFF.

This clone has only a few counts. This chain links TRBV28 with TRBJ2-6; perhaps D is TRBD1 or TRBD2 (5 bases each). Germline V gives CDR1 MDHEN, CDR2 SYDVKM. The CDR3 sequence is 16 residues long. Trimming took off 5 bases at V and 4 bases at J, with 15 bases between the two ends. Here the CDR3 DNA reads TGTGCCAGCAGTCGTTGGGGGTCCAGCGGGGCCAACGTCCTGACTTTC. This encodes CASSRWGSSGANVLTF. The full variable domain, with the rest looked up from reference TRBV28 and TRBJ2-6, is DVKVTQSSRYLVKRTGEKVFLECVQDMDHENMFWYRQDPGLGLRLIYFSYDVKMKEKGDIPEGYSVSREKKERFSLILESASTNQTSMYLCASSRWGSSGANVLTFGAGSRLTVL.

The rearrangement links TRBV7-9 to TRBJ2-3; 8 nucleotides agree with TRBD2. Per the germline V gene, CDR1 is SEHNR and CDR2 is FQNEAQ (reference sequence). Trimming at V came to 4 bases and at J to 1 base, leaving 4 bases not matched to a gene. This CDR3 comprises 15 residues. The CDR3 coding sequence is TGTGCCAGCAGCTCCGGGACTAGGGGCACAGATACGCAGTATTTT. It is translated as CASSSGTRGTDTQYF.

This clone was seen a handful of times. The chain joins TRBV28 to TRBJ2-7; D may be TRBD1 (6 bases). The CDR3 contains 14 residues. Germline assignment: CDR1 MDHEN and CDR2 SYDVKM. Trimming took off 6 bases at V and 6 bases at J, with 18 bases between the two ends. CDR3 loop: CASRKQGLVGEQYF. The CDR3 DNA is TGTGCCAGCAGAAAACAGGGCCTAGTGGGCGAGCAGTACTTC. Drawing the rest from reference TRBV28 and TRBJ2-7, the complete variable domain is DVKVTQSSRYLVKRTGEKVFLECVQDMDHENMFWYRQDPGLGLRLIYFSYDVKMKEKGDIPEGYSVSREKKERFSLILESASTNQTSMYLCASRKQGLVGEQYFGPGTRLTVT.

This clone was found a few times. In nucleotides, the CDR3 is TGCGCCAGCAGCTTGGTTGCACAAGAGACCCAGTACTTC. This codes for CASSLVAQETQYF. The chain employs TRBV5-1 and TRBJ2-5, with unresolved D. Germline CDR1 and CDR2: SGHRS and YFSETQ. This CDR3 spans 13 amino acids. V was pared by 0 bases and J by 2 bases, with 5 bases between.

The CDR3 nucleotides are TGTGCCAGCAGTGTTACCACTGATACGCAGTATTTT. Its protein product is CASSVTTDTQYF. The rearrangement links TRBV2 to TRBJ2-3; the D is unclear. The CDR3 is made up of 12 amino acids. The V and J ends lost 4 bases and 6 bases respectively, with 8 bases between them. Germline lookup yields CDR1 SNHLY and CDR2 FYNNEI.

This rearrangement joins TRBV2 to TRBJ2-3; 11 positions match TRBD2. Trimming removed 4 bases from V and 2 bases from J; junction bases left unmatched: 5. CDR3 length: 16 amino acids. CDR1 SNHLY and CDR2 FYNNEI come from the germline V gene. The CDR3 bases are TGTGCCAGCAGTGCCCTACTAGCGGGAGTCACAGATACGCAGTATTTT. As protein: CASSALLAGVTDTQYF. Full variable domain (remainder filled in from reference TRBV2 and TRBJ2-3): EPEVTQTPSHQVTQMGQEVILRCVPISNHLYFYWYRQILGQKVEFLVSFYNNEISEKSEIFDDQFSVERPDGSNFTLKIRSTKLEDSAMYFCASSALLAGVTDTQYFGPGTRLTVL.

This chain links TRBV6-5 with TRBJ1-2, with a tentative D call TRBD1 (6 bases). The germline gives CDR1 MNHEY, CDR2 SVGAGI. This CDR3 has 15 amino acids. The V gene lost 4 bases and the J gene lost 5 bases, with 17 bases spanning the gap. CDR3 in DNA: TGTGCCAGCAGTTCTAGGACAGCGGCGGCTTATGGCTACACCTTC. It translates to CASSSRTAAAYGYTF.

This clone was counted a single time. The rearrangement links TRBV7-9 to TRBJ1-2, with a tentative D call TRBD1 (5 bases). The CDR3 consists of 14 residues. Looked up from germline, CDR1 is SEHNR and CDR2 is FQNEAQ (reference sequence). Trimming removed 5 bases from V and 7 bases from J, with 17 bases in between. CDR3 protein: CASSPGTWRRGYTF. The DNA of the CDR3 is TGTGCCAGCAGCCCCGGGACTTGGCGGCGTGGCTACACCTTC. Complete variable domain (other parts from reference TRBV7-9 and TRBJ1-2): DTGVSQNPRHKITKRGQNVTFRCDPISEHNRLYWYRQTLGQGPEFLTYFQNEAQLEKSRLLSDRFSAERPKGSFSTLEIQRTEQGDSAMYLCASSPGTWRRGYTFGSGTRLTVV.

This clone appeared a few times. The rearrangement links TRBV21-1 to TRBJ2-7; TRBD1 is the table's D call and was not checked against the DNA. TRBV21-1 is designated a pseudogene. This CDR3 is 15 amino acids long. This CDR3 is CASGPDRGDRYEQYF. As DNA, the CDR3 is TGTGCCAGCGGTCCGGACAGGGGGGACCGTTACGAGCAGTACTTC.

A few counts support this clone. This chain joins TRBV6-1 and TRBJ2-7, with D tentatively TRBD2 (6 bases). Trimming removed 4 bases from V and 2 bases from J, with 18 bases in between. CDR1 is MNHNS, CDR2 SASEGT, per germline. The CDR3 has 16 amino acids. The CDR3, as DNA: TGTGCCAGCAGTGCGTCCTACCGGGACTCTGCCTACGAGCAGTACTTC. It yields the protein CASSASYRDSAYEQYF.

The chain has TRBV19 and TRBJ2-1, with 10 nucleotides matching TRBD1. The junction had 3 bases not matched to a gene; V was cut back by 6 bases and J by 4 bases. The germline V gene has CDR1 LNHDA and CDR2 SQIVND (reference sequence). The CDR3 is 14 residues long. CDR3 DNA: TGTGCCAGTAGACCGGGACAGGGGTACAATGAGCAGTTCTTC. Amino acid sequence: CASRPGQGYNEQFF.

The genes are TRBV11-2 and TRBJ2-2, with TRBD2 matching over 8 bases. CDR3 length equals 16 residues. Germline trimming cut 6 bases from V and 5 bases from J; bases unmatched to any gene: 11. From germline, CDR1 is SGHAT and CDR2 FQNNGV. CDR3 sequence reads: CASRPGPGGGTGELFF. For the CDR3, the DNA is TGTGCCAGCAGGCCGGGCCCGGGAGGGGGAACCGGGGAGCTGTTTTTT.

This clone was detected a few times. The rearrangement links TRBV7-3 to TRBJ2-7; 11 nucleotides match TRBD2. V lost 6 bases, J lost 7 bases, and 8 bases stayed unmatched. Germline CDR1 is SGHTA and CDR2 is FQGTGA. The CDR3 totals 14 residues. The CDR3 DNA reads as TGTGCCAGCAGATCCGGGACTAGCGGCGCGGAGCAGTACTTC. Translated, it gives CASRSGTSGAEQYF.

This chain connects TRBV27 to TRBJ2-5; 8 bases match TRBD2. The CDR3 covers 18 residues. Germline loops: CDR1 MNHEY, CDR2 SMNVEV (reference sequence). V dropped 1 base and J dropped 2; count of bases not matched to a gene: 12. For the CDR3, the DNA is TGTGCCAGCAGTTTATACCCCAAAAGCGGGAGCCAACAAGAGACCCAGTACTTC. As protein: CASSLYPKSGSQQETQYF.

This clone was seen more than once but under ten times. At one end, the junction sequence differs from germline, possibly due to a read error. The chain links TRBV6-8 to TRBJ2-7; unclear D gene. The CDR3 length is 10 residues. CDR1 MNHGY and CDR2 SAAAGT come from the germline V gene. CDR3 in amino acids: CASSYYEQYF. CDR3 sequence (DNA): TGTGCCAGCAGCTACTACGAGCAGTACTTC.

The J gene is TRBJ2-7, the V gene TRBV29-1; unclear D gene. Germline V lookup: CDR1 SQVTM, CDR2 ANQGSEA. This CDR3 has 12 residues. V lost 8 bases to trimming and J lost 5 bases, with 16 bases between them. For the CDR3, the DNA is TGCAGCTTCACAAGGGCCCCTCACGAGCAGTACTTC. It encodes CSFTRAPHEQYF.

The V call is TRBV7-8, the J call TRBJ2-3; D is perhaps TRBD1 or TRBD2 (6 bases each). Between the trimmed V and J ends, which lost 6 bases and 5 bases, there was a span of 18 bases. The germline V gene encodes CDR1 SGHVS and CDR2 FQNEAQ. This CDR3 has 15 residues. CDR3 sequence (DNA): TGTGCCAGCAGTCTAAGTAGGGGGGCGCGAGATACGCAGTATTTT. Protein sequence: CASSLSRGARDTQYF.

The CDR3 reads CASSEVRGWQETQYF. CDR3 nucleotides: TGTGCCAGCAGTGAAGTTAGGGGGTGGCAAGAGACCCAGTACTTC. The chain is built from TRBV25-1 and TRBJ2-5, with a tentative D call TRBD1 (6 bases). V lost 2 bases, J lost 2 bases, and 12 bases lay in between. This CDR3 has 15 amino acids. CDR1 is MGHDK, CDR2 SYGVNS, per germline.

The rearrangement joins TRBV15 to TRBJ1-2, with 7 bases fitting TRBD1. The length of the CDR3 is 13 residues. Trimming at V came to 9 bases and at J to 0 bases, leaving 4 bases not matched to a gene. CDR1 and CDR2 (germline): LNHNV, YYDKDF (reference sequence). The CDR3 bases are TGTGCCACGACCGGGACAGCTAACTATGGCTACACCTTC. Its protein is CATTGTANYGYTF.

In this sample, this clone turned up a few times. The chain recombines TRBV15 with TRBJ1-2; 7 bases are a match to TRBD1. The CDR3 contains 13 residues. With 4 bases clipped from V and 7 bases from J, the junction kept 6 bases outside the gene matches. Per the germline V gene, CDR1 is LNHNV and CDR2 is YYDKDF (reference sequence). The CDR3 loop reads CATSTRQGSGYTF. The CDR3 bases are TGTGCCACCAGCACCCGACAGGGCTCTGGCTACACCTTC.

This clone was seen a few times. The gene calls are TRBV29-1 and TRBJ1-5, with D unresolved. Trimming pared 4 bases from V and 3 bases from J, leaving 10 bases between. The CDR3 spans 13 residues. CDR1 and CDR2 (germline): SQVTM, ANQGSEA. As DNA, the CDR3 is TGCAGCGTTGCCAGAGGGCCCAATCAGCCCCAGCATTTT. This translates into CSVARGPNQPQHF.

There are a few counts of this clone. Other nucleotide sequences in the sample specify the same CDR3. This chain links TRBV19 with TRBJ1-5; the match to TRBD1 covers 9 bases. The CDR3 has 14 amino acids. Losses at the gene ends were 3 bases for V and 7 bases for J; bases not matched to a gene: 4. CDR1 is LNHDA and CDR2 is SQIVND in the germline V gene (reference sequence). The CDR3 loop reads CASSIDRGSQPQHF. The CDR3 DNA is TGTGCCAGTAGTATTGACAGGGGGAGCCAGCCCCAGCATTTT. Drawing the rest from reference TRBV19 and TRBJ1-5, the complete variable domain is DGGITQSPKYLFRKEGQNVTLSCEQNLNHDAMYWYRQDPGQGLRLIYYSQIVNDFQKGDIAEGYSVSREKKESFPLTVTSAQKNPTAFYLCASSIDRGSQPQHFGDGTRLSIL.

In its sample, this clone was seen a few times. This rearrangement joins TRBV27 to TRBJ2-7; 12 bases agree with TRBD2. Looked up from germline, CDR1 is MNHEY and CDR2 is SMNVEV (reference sequence). Trimming took 4 bases from V and 2 from J; bases not matched to a gene: 3. CDR3 length: 15 residues. The chain's CDR3 is CASSSLAGGPYEQYF. The CDR3 DNA reads TGTGCCAGCAGTTCCCTAGCGGGAGGGCCCTACGAGCAGTACTTC.